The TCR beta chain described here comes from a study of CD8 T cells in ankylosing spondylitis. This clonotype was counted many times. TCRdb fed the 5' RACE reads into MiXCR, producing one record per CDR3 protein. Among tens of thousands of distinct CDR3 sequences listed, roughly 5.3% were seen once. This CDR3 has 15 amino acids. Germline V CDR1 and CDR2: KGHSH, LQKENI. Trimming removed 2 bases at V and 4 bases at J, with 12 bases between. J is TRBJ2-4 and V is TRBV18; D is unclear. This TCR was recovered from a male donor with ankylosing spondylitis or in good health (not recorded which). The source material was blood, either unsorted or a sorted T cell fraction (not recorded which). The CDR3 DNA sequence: TGTGCCAGCTCACCATACGCAGGTGAAAAAAACATTCAGTACTTC. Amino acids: CASSPYAGEKNIQYF.